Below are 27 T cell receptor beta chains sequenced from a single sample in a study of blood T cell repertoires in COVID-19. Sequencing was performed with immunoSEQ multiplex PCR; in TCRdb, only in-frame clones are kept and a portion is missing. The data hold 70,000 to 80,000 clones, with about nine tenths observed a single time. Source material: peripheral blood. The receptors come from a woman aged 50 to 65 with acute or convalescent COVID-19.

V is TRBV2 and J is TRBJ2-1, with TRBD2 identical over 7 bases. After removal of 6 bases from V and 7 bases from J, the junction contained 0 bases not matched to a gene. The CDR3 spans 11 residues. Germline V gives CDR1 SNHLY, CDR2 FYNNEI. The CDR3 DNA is TGTGCCAGCAGGGGGGGGAATGAGCAGTTCTTC. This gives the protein CASRGGNEQFF.

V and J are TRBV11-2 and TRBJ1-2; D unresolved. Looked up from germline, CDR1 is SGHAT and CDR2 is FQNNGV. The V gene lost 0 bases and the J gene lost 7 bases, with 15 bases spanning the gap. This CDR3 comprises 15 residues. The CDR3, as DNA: TGTGCCAGCAGCTTAGAAGGCAGCACTATGGGTGGCTACACCTTC. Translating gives CASSLEGSTMGGYTF.

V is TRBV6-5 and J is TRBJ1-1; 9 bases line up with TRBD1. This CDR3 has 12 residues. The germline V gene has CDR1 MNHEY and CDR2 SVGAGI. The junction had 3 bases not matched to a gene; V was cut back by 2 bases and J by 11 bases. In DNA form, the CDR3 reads TGTGCCAGCAGTTACGACAGGGGGAGGGCTTTCTTT. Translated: CASSYDRGRAFF.

CDR3 sequence (DNA): TGTGCCAGTAGTGGCGGACAGGTTAATCAGCCCCAGCATTTT. This translates into CASSGGQVNQPQHF. The chain combines TRBV19 with TRBJ1-5, with TRBD1 matching 7 bases. The germline V gene has CDR1 LNHDA and CDR2 SQIVND (reference sequence). The CDR3 totals 14 residues. V was pared by 5 bases and J by 4 bases, with 5 bases of the junction left unmatched.

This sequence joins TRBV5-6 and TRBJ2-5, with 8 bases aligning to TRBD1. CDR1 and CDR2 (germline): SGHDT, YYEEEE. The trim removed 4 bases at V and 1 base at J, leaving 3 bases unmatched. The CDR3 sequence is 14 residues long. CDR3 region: CASSTTGVQETQYF. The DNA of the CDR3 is TGTGCCAGCAGCACGACAGGGGTCCAAGAGACCCAGTACTTC.

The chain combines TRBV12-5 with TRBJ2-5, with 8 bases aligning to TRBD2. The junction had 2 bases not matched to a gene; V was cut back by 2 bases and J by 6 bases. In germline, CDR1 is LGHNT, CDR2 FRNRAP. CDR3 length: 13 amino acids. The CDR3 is CASGLSGGKTQYF. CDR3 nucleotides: TGTGCTAGTGGTTTGTCGGGGGGGAAGACCCAGTACTTC.

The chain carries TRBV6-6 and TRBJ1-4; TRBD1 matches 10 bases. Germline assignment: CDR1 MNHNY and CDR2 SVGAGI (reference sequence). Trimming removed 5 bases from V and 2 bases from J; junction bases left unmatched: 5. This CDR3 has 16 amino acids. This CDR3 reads CASSRDRGVTNEKLFF. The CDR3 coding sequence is TGTGCCAGCAGTCGGGACAGGGGTGTTACTAATGAAAAACTGTTTTTT.

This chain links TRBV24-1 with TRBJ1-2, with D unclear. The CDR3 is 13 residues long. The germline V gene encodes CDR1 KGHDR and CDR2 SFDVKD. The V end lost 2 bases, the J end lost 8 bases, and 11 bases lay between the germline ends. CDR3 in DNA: TGTGCCACCAGTGATTATCCGACGGGAGGCTACACCTTC. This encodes CATSDYPTGGYTF.

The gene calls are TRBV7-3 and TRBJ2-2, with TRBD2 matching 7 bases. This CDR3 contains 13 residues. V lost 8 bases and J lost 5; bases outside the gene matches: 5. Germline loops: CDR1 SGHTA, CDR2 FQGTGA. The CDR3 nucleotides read TGTGCCAGCCGACGGGGGGTTACCGGGGAGCTGTTTTTT. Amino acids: CASRRGVTGELFF.

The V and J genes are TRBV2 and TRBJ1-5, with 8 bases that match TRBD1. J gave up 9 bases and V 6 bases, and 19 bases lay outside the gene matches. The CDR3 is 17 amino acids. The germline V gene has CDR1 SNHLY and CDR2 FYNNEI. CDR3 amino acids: CASRRVGTGATQTPQHF. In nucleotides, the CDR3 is TGTGCCAGCAGGAGGGTGGGGACAGGTGCCACCCAGACGCCCCAGCATTTT. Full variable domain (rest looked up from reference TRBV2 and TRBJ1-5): EPEVTQTPSHQVTQMGQEVILRCVPISNHLYFYWYRQILGQKVEFLVSFYNNEISEKSEIFDDQFSVERPDGSNFTLKIRSTKLEDSAMYFCASRRVGTGATQTPQHFGDGTRLSIL.

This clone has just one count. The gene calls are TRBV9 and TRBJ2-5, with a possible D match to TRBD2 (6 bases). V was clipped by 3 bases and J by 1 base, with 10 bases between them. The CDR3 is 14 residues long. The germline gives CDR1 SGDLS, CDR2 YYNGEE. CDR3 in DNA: TGTGCCAGCAGCGCGCCCGGGGGCCAAGAGACCCAGTACTTC. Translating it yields CASSAPGGQETQYF.

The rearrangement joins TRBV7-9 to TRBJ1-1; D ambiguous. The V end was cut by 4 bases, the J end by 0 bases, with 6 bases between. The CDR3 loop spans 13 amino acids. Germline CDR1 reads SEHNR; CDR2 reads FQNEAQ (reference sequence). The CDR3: CASSYGLNTEAFF. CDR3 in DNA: TGTGCCAGCAGCTATGGCCTGAACACTGAAGCTTTCTTT. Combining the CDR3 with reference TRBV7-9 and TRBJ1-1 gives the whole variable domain DTGVSQNPRHKITKRGQNVTFRCDPISEHNRLYWYRQTLGQGPEFLTYFQNEAQLEKSRLLSDRFSAERPKGSFSTLEIQRTEQGDSAMYLCASSYGLNTEAFFGQGTRLTVV.

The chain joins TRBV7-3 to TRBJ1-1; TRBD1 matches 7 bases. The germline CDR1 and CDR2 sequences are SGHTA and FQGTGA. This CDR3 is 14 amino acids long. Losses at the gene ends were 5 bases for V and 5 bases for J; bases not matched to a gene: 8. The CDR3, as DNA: TGTGCCAGCAGCCCGGACAGGTCGTCGACTGAAGCTTTCTTT. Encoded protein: CASSPDRSSTEAFF. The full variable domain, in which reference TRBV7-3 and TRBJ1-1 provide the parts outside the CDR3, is GAGVSQTPSNKVTEKGKYVELRCDPISGHTALYWYRQSLGQGPEFLIYFQGTGAADDSGLPNDRFFAVRPEGSVSTLKIQRTERGDSAVYLCASSPDRSSTEAFFGQGTRLTVV.

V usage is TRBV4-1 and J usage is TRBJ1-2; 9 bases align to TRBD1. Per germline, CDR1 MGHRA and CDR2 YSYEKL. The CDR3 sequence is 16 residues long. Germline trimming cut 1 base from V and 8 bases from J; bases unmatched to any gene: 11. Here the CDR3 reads CASSQGGDRVRRGYTF. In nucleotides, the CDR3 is TGCGCCAGCAGCCAAGGTGGGGACAGGGTGAGGCGCGGCTACACCTTC.

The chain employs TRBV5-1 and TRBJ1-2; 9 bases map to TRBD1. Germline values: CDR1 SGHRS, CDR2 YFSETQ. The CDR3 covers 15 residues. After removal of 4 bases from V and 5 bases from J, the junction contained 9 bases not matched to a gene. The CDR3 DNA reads TGCGCCAGCAGCCGTACGACAGGGGGAGATTATGGCTACACCTTC. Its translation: CASSRTTGGDYGYTF.

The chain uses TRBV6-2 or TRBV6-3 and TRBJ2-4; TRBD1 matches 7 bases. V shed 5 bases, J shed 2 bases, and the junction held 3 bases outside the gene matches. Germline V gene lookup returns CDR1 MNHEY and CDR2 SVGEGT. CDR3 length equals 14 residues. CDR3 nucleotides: TGTGCCAGCAGTCCGGACAGGTCCAAAAACATTCAGTACTTC. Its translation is CASSPDRSKNIQYF.

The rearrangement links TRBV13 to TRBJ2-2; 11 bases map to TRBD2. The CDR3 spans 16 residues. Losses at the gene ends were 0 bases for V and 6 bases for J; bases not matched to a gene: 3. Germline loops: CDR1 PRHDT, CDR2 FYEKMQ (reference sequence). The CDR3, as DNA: TGTGCCAGCAGCTTAGGACTAGCGGGAGTATCCGGGGAGCTGTTTTTT. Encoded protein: CASSLGLAGVSGELFF.

The DNA of the CDR3 is TGTGCCAGCAGCCGGATTAGGGGCCTTACCTACGAGCAGTACTTC. Translating gives CASSRIRGLTYEQYF. V gene TRBV27 combines with J gene TRBJ2-7, with D perhaps TRBD1 (5 bases). CDR1 is MNHEY and CDR2 is SMNVEV in the germline V gene (reference sequence). V dropped 6 bases and J dropped 2 bases, with 17 bases sitting between them. There are 15 residues in the CDR3.

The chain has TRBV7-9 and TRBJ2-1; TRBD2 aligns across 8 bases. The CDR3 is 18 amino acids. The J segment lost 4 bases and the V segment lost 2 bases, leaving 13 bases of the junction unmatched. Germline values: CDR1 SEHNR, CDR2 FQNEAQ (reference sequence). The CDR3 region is CASSLQISAGGPYNEQFF. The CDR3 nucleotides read TGTGCCAGCAGCTTACAAATCTCGGCGGGAGGACCTTACAATGAGCAGTTCTTC.

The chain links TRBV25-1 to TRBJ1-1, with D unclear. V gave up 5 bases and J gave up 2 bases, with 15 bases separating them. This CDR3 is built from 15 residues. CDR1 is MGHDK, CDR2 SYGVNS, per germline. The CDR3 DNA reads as TGTGCCAGCAGTCACTCCCGGGATATAAACACTGAAGCTTTCTTT. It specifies CASSHSRDINTEAFF.

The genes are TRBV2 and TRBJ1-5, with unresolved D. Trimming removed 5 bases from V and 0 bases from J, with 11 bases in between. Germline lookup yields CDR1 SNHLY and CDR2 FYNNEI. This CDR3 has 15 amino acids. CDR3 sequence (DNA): TGTGCCAGCAGTCAGGAAGCATATAGCAATCAGCCCCAGCATTTT. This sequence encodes CASSQEAYSNQPQHF. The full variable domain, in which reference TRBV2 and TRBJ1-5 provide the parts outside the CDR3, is EPEVTQTPSHQVTQMGQEVILRCVPISNHLYFYWYRQILGQKVEFLVSFYNNEISEKSEIFDDQFSVERPDGSNFTLKIRSTKLEDSAMYFCASSQEAYSNQPQHFGDGTRLSIL.

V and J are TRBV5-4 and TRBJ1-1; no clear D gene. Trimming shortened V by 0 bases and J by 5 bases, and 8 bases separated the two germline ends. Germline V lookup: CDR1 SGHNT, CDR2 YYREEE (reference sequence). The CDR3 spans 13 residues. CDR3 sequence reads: CASSLAGRTEAFF. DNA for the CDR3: TGTGCCAGCAGCTTGGCTGGCCGAACTGAAGCTTTCTTT. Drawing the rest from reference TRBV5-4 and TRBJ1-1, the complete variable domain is ETGVTQSPTHLIKTRGQQVTLRCSSQSGHNTVSWYQQALGQGPQFIFQYYREEENGRGNFPPRFSGLQFPNYSSELNVNALELDDSALYLCASSLAGRTEAFFGQGTRLTVV.

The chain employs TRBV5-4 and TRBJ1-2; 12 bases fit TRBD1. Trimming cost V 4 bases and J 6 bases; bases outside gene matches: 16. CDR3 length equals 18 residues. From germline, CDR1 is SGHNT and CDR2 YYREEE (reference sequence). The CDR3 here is CASSPTPGQGARGNGYTF. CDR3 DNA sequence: TGTGCCAGCAGCCCTACCCCGGGACAGGGGGCGCGAGGAAATGGCTACACCTTC.

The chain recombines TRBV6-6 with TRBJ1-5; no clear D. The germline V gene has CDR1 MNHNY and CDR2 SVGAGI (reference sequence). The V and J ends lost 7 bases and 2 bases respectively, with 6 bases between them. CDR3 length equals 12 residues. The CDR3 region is CASTSGNQPQHF. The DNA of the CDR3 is TGTGCCAGCACCTCTGGCAATCAGCCCCAGCATTTT.

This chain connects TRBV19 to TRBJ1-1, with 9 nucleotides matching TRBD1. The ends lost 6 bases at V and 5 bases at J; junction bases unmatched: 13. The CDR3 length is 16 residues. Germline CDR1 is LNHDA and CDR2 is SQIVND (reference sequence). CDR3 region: CASRPQGQGGRTEAFF. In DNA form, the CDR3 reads TGTGCCAGTAGACCCCAGGGACAGGGCGGGAGGACTGAAGCTTTCTTT.

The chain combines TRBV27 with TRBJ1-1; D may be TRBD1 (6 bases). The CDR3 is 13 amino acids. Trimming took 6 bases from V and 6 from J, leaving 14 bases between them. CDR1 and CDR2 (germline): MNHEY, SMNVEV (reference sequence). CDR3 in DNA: TGTGCCAGCAGACGCACCACAGGGCCTGAAGCTTTCTTT. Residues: CASRRTTGPEAFF.

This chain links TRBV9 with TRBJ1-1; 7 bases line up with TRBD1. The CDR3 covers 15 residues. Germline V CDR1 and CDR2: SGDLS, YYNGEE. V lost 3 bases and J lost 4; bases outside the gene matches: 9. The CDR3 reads CASSAQTGWGTEAFF. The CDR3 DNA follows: TGTGCCAGCAGCGCCCAGACAGGGTGGGGCACTGAAGCTTTCTTT.